The T cell receptor (beta chain) described here comes from a study of T cell responses to AZD1222 COVID-19 vaccine. Profiling relied on immunoSEQ multiplex PCR, and the TCRdb table lists in-frame clones only, not all of them. The table includes around 28,000 clones, about three quarters detected once. Worth noting for this clone: Its antigen is not known.

Whole-study results and caveats: It was only 6 or 7 AZD1222 recipients who were seropositive at baseline. Spike-specific TCR depth and breadth grew after two AZD1222 doses. Reports say nearly half of spike-specific TCRs go after unmutated variant regions.

The CDR3 has 17 residues. The germline CDR1 and CDR2 sequences are LGHDT and YNNKEL (reference sequence). Trimming shortened V by 4 bases and J by 3 bases, and 20 bases separated the two germline ends. The source is an adult in good health. The chain recombines TRBV3-1 (or the pseudogene TRBV3-2) with TRBJ2-3; D is undetermined. The sample in question was peripheral blood, obtained on day 0 of AZD1222 vaccination. The CDR3 DNA is TGTGCCAGCAGCCGCCGCGTACAGATCTCCTCGACAGATACGCAGTATTTT. Encoded protein: CASSRRVQISSTDTQYF.